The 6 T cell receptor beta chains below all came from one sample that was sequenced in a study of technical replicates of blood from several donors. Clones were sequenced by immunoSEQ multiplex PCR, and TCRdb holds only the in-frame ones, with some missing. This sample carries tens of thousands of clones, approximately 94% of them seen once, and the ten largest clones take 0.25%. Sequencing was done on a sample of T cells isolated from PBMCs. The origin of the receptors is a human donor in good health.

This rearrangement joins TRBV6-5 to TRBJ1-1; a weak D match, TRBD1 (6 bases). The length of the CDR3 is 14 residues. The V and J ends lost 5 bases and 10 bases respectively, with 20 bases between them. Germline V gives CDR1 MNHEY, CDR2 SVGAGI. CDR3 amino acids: CASSNRNQGLGAFF. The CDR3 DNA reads TGTGCCAGCAGTAACCGGAACCAGGGGCTTGGAGCTTTCTTT.

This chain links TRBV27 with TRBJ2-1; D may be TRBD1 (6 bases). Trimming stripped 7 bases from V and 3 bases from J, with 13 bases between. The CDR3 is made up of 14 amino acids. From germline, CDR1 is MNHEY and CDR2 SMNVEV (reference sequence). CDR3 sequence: CASTHSTGYNEQFF. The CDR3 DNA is TGTGCCAGCACCCACTCGACAGGCTACAATGAGCAGTTCTTC.

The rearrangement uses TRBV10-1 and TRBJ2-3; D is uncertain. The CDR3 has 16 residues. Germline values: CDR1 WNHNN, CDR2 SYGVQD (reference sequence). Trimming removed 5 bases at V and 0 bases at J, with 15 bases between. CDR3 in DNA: TGCGCCAGCAGTAATGACTTCTTCTCTAGCACAGATACGCAGTATTTT. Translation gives CASSNDFFSSTDTQYF.

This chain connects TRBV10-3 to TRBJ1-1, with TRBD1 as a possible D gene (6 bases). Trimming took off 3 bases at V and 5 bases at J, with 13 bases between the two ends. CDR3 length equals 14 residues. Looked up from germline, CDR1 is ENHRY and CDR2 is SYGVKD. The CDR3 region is CAISDGGAGTEAFF. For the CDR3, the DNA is TGTGCCATCAGTGATGGGGGCGCAGGTACTGAAGCTTTCTTT.

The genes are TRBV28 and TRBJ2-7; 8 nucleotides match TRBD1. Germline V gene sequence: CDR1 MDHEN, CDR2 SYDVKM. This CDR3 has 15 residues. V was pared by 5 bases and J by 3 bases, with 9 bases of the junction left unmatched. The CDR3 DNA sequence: TGTGCCAGCAGTACAGGTTTTACAGGGGGCTACGAGCAGTACTTC. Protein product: CASSTGFTGGYEQYF.

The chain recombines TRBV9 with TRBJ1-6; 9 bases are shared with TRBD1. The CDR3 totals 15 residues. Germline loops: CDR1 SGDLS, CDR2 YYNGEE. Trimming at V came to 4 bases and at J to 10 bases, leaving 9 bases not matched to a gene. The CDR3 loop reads CASSIGTGRRSPLHF. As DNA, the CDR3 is TGTGCCAGCAGCATAGGGACAGGGCGGCGCTCACCCCTCCACTTT.